This T cell receptor (beta chain) is from a study of T-cell reconstitution after alpha-beta-depleted transplantation in children (dated by TCRdb to 2016 to 2018). Study-level background: Using TCR repertoire profiling, the study followed T-cell immune reconstitution in a quantitative way in children after TCRalphabeta/CD19-depleted allogeneic hematopoietic cell transplantation.

The receptor library was made with PCR. Reads for this sample came from an Illumina HiSeq 2500. TCR libraries were prepared with molecular barcoding, using unique molecular identifiers to normalize TCRbeta repertoire quantification. TCRdb reran the public reads through fastp at Q25 and MiXCR, keeping productive beta chains. For every CDR3 protein sequence, its rows merge into one entry that carries the most common genes and DNA. Recorded for this sample are fewer than 700,000 distinct CDR3 sequences; roughly 23% of them occurred a single time. The top ten hold 14% of the sample. Trimming at the junction amounts to 0 bases on V and 0 bases on J, and the germline ends lie 9 bases apart. The CDR3 runs 16 amino acids, cysteine and phenylalanine included. The only DNA kept is the CDR3, 48 bases in frame from the first base. Per the publication, the treatment or condition label means: allogeneic hematopoietic cell transplantation with graft depleted of TCRalphabeta T cells and CD19 B cells. The children who served as transplant recipients had been given grafts of TCRalphabeta/CD19-depleted allogeneic hematopoietic cells.

This clonotype was seen more than once but under ten times. Its target antigen remains unknown. Qualities for individual bases were not recorded, and no much larger clone is one base off. Results the study describes overall, beyond this receptor: The high TCRbeta diversity at day 60 in some patients was ascribed to recipient T cells and intrathymic progenitors that had survived conditioning. Over subsequent months, a decline in hyperexpanded clone frequencies was noted, and after one year, T-cell counts and TCRbeta diversity were mostly ascribed to newly produced T cells. The apparently early recovery of alphabetaT-cell counts about two months after transplant reportedly depended on only several hundred rapidly expanded clones that came from non-depleted graft cells.

The sequence is built from TRBV12-3 or TRBV12-4 and TRBJ1-3; the D gene lacks a confident call. The sequencing used PBMCs, mostly from graft donor cells, collected 360 days after TCRalphabeta/CD19-depleted stem cell transplant. This TCR came from a boy under two years old who had a stem cell transplant for acute myeloid leukemia, so the T cells may come from the graft donor. The nucleotide sequence is given as TGTGCCAGCAGTTTAGCGGTAATCACCTCTGGAAACACCATATATTTT. Its product reads: CASSLAVITSGNTIYF.